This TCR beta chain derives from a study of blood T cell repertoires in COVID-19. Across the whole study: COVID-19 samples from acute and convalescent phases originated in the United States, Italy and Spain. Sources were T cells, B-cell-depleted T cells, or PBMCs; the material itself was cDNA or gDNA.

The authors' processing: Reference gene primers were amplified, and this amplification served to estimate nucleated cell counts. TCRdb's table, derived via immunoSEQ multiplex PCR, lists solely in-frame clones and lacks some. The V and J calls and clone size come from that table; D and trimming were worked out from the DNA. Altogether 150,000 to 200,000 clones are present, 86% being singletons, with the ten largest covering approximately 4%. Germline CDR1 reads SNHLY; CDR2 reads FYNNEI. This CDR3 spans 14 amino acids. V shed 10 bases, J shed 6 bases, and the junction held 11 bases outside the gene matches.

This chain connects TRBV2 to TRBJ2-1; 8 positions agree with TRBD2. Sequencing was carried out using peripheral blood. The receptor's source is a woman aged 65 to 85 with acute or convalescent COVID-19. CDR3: CATRDSGMGNEQFF. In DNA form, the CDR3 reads TGTGCCACCAGGGATAGCGGGATGGGCAATGAGCAGTTCTTC.